Listed here are 8 T cell receptor beta chains from one sample, sequenced in a study of cytomegalovirus exposure and HLA in healthy donors. The PCR ran on 60 Vbeta and 13 Jbeta primers. Data came from immunoSEQ multiplex PCR; TCRdb stores just in-frame clones and leaves some out. The clone table shows 40,000 to 55,000 clones, with the ten largest holding roughly 5.5%. Sequencing was performed on PBMCs. The source is a male donor in good health and CMV-seropositive.

The V and J genes are TRBV5-6 and TRBJ1-2, with 8 bases that match TRBD1. Germline lookup yields CDR1 SGHDT and CDR2 YYEEEE. The CDR3 contains 13 residues. V trimming: 5 bases; J trimming: 8 bases; junction bases outside the gene matches: 8. CDR3 DNA sequence: TGTGCCAGCAGATTGACAGGGGAGGTCGGCTACACCTTC. Translating it yields CASRLTGEVGYTF.

This chain joins TRBV6-5 and TRBJ2-7; a possible D gene is TRBD2 (7 bases). Germline CDR1 MNHEY, CDR2 SVGAGI. Trimming cost V 11 bases and J 7 bases, with 21 bases left between them. This CDR3 comprises 13 residues. In DNA form, the CDR3 reads TGTGCCGGCATTCACGGGGGGCATTGTGAGCAGTACTTC. Translating it yields CAGIHGGHCEQYF.

The chain has TRBV4-1 and TRBJ1-2, with a tentative D call TRBD1 (5 bases). CDR3 length: 12 amino acids. V lost 4 bases, J lost 7 bases, and 10 bases lay in between. CDR1 is MGHRA, CDR2 YSYEKL, per germline. The CDR3 nucleotides read TGCGCCAGCAGCCCGAGCGGGGGTGGCTACACCTTC. This gives the protein CASSPSGGGYTF.

The genes are TRBV30 and TRBJ2-1; 11 bases are a match to TRBD2. V lost 2 bases, J lost 12 bases, and 12 bases stayed unmatched. The CDR3 contains 15 residues. Germline V gene lookup returns CDR1 GTSNPN and CDR2 SVGIG (reference sequence). CDR3 DNA sequence: TGTGCCTGGAGTACACCGGGACTAGCGGACCCTCGGCAGTTCTTC. Its translation: CAWSTPGLADPRQFF. The full variable domain, completed using reference TRBV30 and TRBJ2-1, is SQTIHQWPATLVQPVGSPLSLECTVEGTSNPNLYWYRQAAGRGLQLLFYSVGIGQISSEVPQNLSASRPQDRQFILSSKKLLLSDSGFYLCAWSTPGLADPRQFFGPGTRLTVL.

The chain links TRBV6-1 to TRBJ2-3; TRBD2 is a possible D gene (5 bases). The CDR3 spans 16 residues. Trimming took 1 base from V and 4 from J, leaving 15 bases between them. The germline V gene has CDR1 MNHNS and CDR2 SASEGT. The CDR3 nucleotides read TGTGCCAGCAGTGAAGGTGCCGGGGAAGGGTCAGATACGCAGTATTTT. This gives the protein CASSEGAGEGSDTQYF.

The genes are TRBV29-1 and TRBJ2-3; D gene ambiguous. Germline-derived CDR1 and CDR2 are SQVTM and ANQGSEA. The CDR3 contains 14 residues. V lost 4 bases and J lost 2, with 13 bases in between. The CDR3 DNA is TGCAGCGTTGTTGGAGTACGAGACACAGATACGCAGTATTTT. Residues: CSVVGVRDTDTQYF.

The rearrangement uses TRBV30 and TRBJ2-7, with TRBD2 matching over 8 bases. Trimming took 7 bases from V and 5 from J; bases not matched to a gene: 10. The germline V gene has CDR1 GTSNPN and CDR2 SVGIG (reference sequence). This CDR3 is built from 13 residues. The CDR3 coding sequence is TGTGCCTTAGGACTAGCAACCTTCCACGAGCAGTACTTC. Residues: CALGLATFHEQYF.

J is TRBJ2-1 and V is TRBV7-9; TRBD2 might be the D (6 bases). CDR1 is SEHNR and CDR2 is FQNEAQ in the germline V gene (reference sequence). This CDR3 contains 16 residues. V was cut by 6 bases and J by 6 bases, with 21 bases left in between. The CDR3 sequence: CASSFGVAGYLNEQFF. DNA of the CDR3: TGTGCCAGCAGTTTCGGAGTCGCGGGGTATCTCAATGAGCAGTTCTTC.